These 10 T cell receptor beta chains were all obtained from the same sample, sequenced in a study of T cell changes during pregnancy in multiple sclerosis. This table comes from immunoSEQ multiplex PCR, and its TCRdb copy is limited to in-frame clones, with some not included. The table records about 100,000 clones, roughly nine tenths of them present only once. This specimen consisted of peripheral blood, obtained after pregnancy. These receptor sequences come from a female donor with multiple sclerosis, enrolled in a pregnancy study.

V gene TRBV6-5 combines with J gene TRBJ2-5; TRBD1 matches 7 bases. The V gene end was trimmed by 4 bases and the J gene end by 4 bases; junction bases not matched to a gene: 9. Germline V lookup: CDR1 MNHEY, CDR2 SVGAGI. The CDR3 is 15 amino acids. The CDR3 coding sequence is TGTGCCAGCAGTTTCGCCACAGGGGCCGGAGAGACCCAGTACTTC. This codes for CASSFATGAGETQYF.

The chain has TRBV30 and TRBJ2-7; possibly TRBD1 for D (6 bases). The V gene's germline CDR1 is GTSNPN and CDR2 SVGIG (reference sequence). V gave up 5 bases and J gave up 2 bases, with 16 bases separating them. The CDR3 length is 14 residues. The CDR3 is CAWGPGTRAYEQYF. Written as DNA, the CDR3 is TGTGCCTGGGGGCCCGGGACAAGGGCCTACGAGCAGTACTTC.

This clone has just one count. V and J are TRBV10-1 and TRBJ2-7; D possibly corresponds to TRBD2 (6 bases). Germline V gives CDR1 WNHNN, CDR2 SYGVQD (reference sequence). Trimming stripped 3 bases from V and 2 bases from J, with 11 bases between. The CDR3 covers 14 residues. DNA for the CDR3: TGCGCCAGCAGTGAAGGCGGGGCCCCCTACGAGCAGTACTTC. It yields the protein CASSEGGAPYEQYF.

This clone is deemed medium-sized (0.01 to 0.1%). The rearrangement joins TRBV7-9 to TRBJ2-7, with 10 positions matching TRBD2. V was pared by 5 bases and J by 4 bases, with 5 bases of the junction left unmatched. This CDR3 has 14 amino acids. Germline CDR1 SEHNR, CDR2 FQNEAQ (reference sequence). The CDR3 reads CASSLWTSGYEQYF. The CDR3 DNA sequence: TGTGCCAGCAGCCTATGGACTAGCGGATACGAGCAGTACTTC.

Comment on this clone: This CDR3 is also generated by other DNA sequences in the sample. The genes are TRBV5-1 and TRBJ2-1; D unresolved. Germline CDR1 and CDR2: SGHRS and YFSETQ. The CDR3 sequence is 15 residues long. Trimming removed 3 bases at V and 6 bases at J, with 16 bases between. CDR3 residues: CASSSPTSTGNEQFF. The CDR3 DNA reads as TGCGCCAGCAGCTCACCTACTTCTACGGGCAATGAGCAGTTCTTC. Combining the CDR3 with reference TRBV5-1 and TRBJ2-1 gives the whole variable domain KAGVTQTPRYLIKTRGQQVTLSCSPISGHRSVSWYQQTPGQGLQFLFEYFSETQRNKGNFPGRFSGRQFSNSRSEMNVSTLELGDSALYLCASSSPTSTGNEQFFGPGTRLTVL.

This rearrangement joins TRBV6-5 to TRBJ1-1; 8 nucleotides align to TRBD1. This CDR3 is 14 amino acids long. Trimming took 2 bases from V and 5 from J; bases not matched to a gene: 4. Per the germline V gene, CDR1 is MNHEY and CDR2 is SVGAGI. This chain's CDR3 is CASSYDRGGTEAFF. The CDR3 DNA is TGTGCCAGCAGTTACGACAGGGGAGGAACTGAAGCTTTCTTT.

The chain recombines TRBV6-5 with TRBJ2-5; D gene unclear. CDR1 and CDR2 from the germline V gene are MNHEY and SVGAGI. The CDR3 extends over 14 amino acids. V shed 6 bases and J shed 1 base, with 12 bases lying between them. The CDR3 loop reads CASSQNQAQETQYF. The CDR3 nucleotides read TGTGCCAGCAGCCAGAACCAGGCCCAAGAGACCCAGTACTTC.

The chain employs TRBV2 and TRBJ1-2, with D possibly matching TRBD1 (5 bases). There are 14 residues in the CDR3. Per germline, CDR1 SNHLY and CDR2 FYNNEI. The V end was cut by 4 bases, the J end by 4 bases, with 13 bases between. As DNA, the CDR3 is TGTGCCAGCAGTGTCGATGACAGCCGCTATGGCTACACCTTC. This codes for CASSVDDSRYGYTF.

The chain carries TRBV11-2 and TRBJ2-1; TRBD2 matches at 12 bases. Germline CDR1 reads SGHAT; CDR2 reads FQNNGV. The CDR3 runs to 15 residues. Trimming cost V 7 bases and J 5 bases; bases outside gene matches: 6. CDR3 DNA sequence: TGTGCCAGCATAACTAGCGGGGGGACCCACAATGAGCAGTTCTTC. Protein product: CASITSGGTHNEQFF.

V and J are TRBV5-4 and TRBJ2-1; 13 bases are shared with TRBD2. Trimming removed 3 bases from V and 10 bases from J; junction bases left unmatched: 7. The CDR3 has 15 amino acids. Per the germline V gene, CDR1 is SGHNT and CDR2 is YYREEE (reference sequence). The CDR3 sequence is CASSSGLAGAGEQFF. The CDR3 DNA follows: TGTGCCAGCAGCTCAGGACTAGCGGGGGCCGGGGAGCAGTTCTTC. Together with reference TRBV5-4 and TRBJ2-1, the CDR3 gives the full variable domain: ETGVTQSPTHLIKTRGQQVTLRCSSQSGHNTVSWYQQALGQGPQFIFQYYREEENGRGNFPPRFSGLQFPNYSSELNVNALELDDSALYLCASSSGLAGAGEQFFGPGTRLTVL.